This entry features one T cell receptor beta chain sequence. The germline CDR1 and CDR2 sequences are MNHEY and SMNVEV (reference sequence). The CDR3 totals 14 residues. V dropped 2 bases and J dropped 4 bases, with 9 bases sitting between them. PCR primers comprised 60 Vbeta and 13 Jbeta primers. Produced via immunoSEQ multiplex PCR; TCRdb's table is partial and in-frame only. Found here are roughly 120,000 clones, 55% to 75% of them singletons; the top ten hold about 1.5%. This entry is derived from a study of cytomegalovirus exposure and HLA in healthy donors. The chain carries TRBV27 and TRBJ2-1, with a weak D call TRBD2 (5 bases). The receptor's source is a man under 40 in good health and CMV-seropositive. Sequenced input: PBMCs. The CDR3 here is CASSLGRGYNEQFF. DNA for the CDR3: TGTGCCAGCAGTTTAGGACGGGGATACAATGAGCAGTTCTTC.